The rows below give T cell receptor beta chains drawn from one sample of a study of shared clonotypes between healthy human individuals. The data were produced by immunoSEQ multiplex PCR, yet TCRdb's version contains in-frame clones alone and is incomplete. The table includes 450,000 to 650,000 clones, around 81% detected once. The sequenced sample consisted of PBMCs. The receptors derive from a woman between 40 and 50 years old in good health. Some clones in this sample may be carry-over from other donors' samples. Each CDR3 is given with its conserved first and last residue. The D gene is left open where the match is weak. Clone size is given for some rows only: seen once, a few or many times, or a class if the clone is expanded.

V gene	clone size	D gene	J gene	CDR3 length	CDR3 DNA	CDR3 protein
TRBV6-5	once	-	TRBJ2-1	12	TGTGCCAGCAGTTCGTATGCCGCCCAGCAGTTCTTC	CASSSYAAQQFF
TRBV27	-	TRBD2	TRBJ2-7	16	TGTGCCAGCAGTCCCCAAAATAGCGGGAGTTCTGACGAGCAGTACTTC	CASSPQNSGSSDEQYF
TRBV19	-	TRBD2	TRBJ2-1	15	TGTGCCAGTAGTATACCGACTAGCGCCCCCAATGAGCAGTTCTTC	CASSIPTSAPNEQFF
TRBV29-1	-	-	TRBJ1-5	12	TGCAGCGTTGCGTTCTGGGTCCAGCCCCAGCATTTT	CSVAFWVQPQHF
TRBV5-6	-	TRBD2	TRBJ2-3	16	TGTGCCAGCAGCTTGGGACTAGCGGTAAACACAGATACGCAGTATTTT	CASSLGLAVNTDTQYF
TRBV7-8	many	TRBD1	TRBJ1-3	18	TGTGCCAGCAGCTTGAGGGCCCCACAGGGGGCTAGTGGAAACACCATATATTTT	CASSLRAPQGASGNTIYF
TRBV28	-	-	TRBJ2-2	15	TGTGCCAGCAGTGTTGAGGGGAGAAGGGGCGGGGAGCTGTTTTTT	CASSVEGRRGGELFF
TRBV18	-	-	TRBJ1-2	14	TGTGCCAGCTCACCCTCCGGGACGGACTATGGCTACACCTTC	CASSPSGTDYGYTF
TRBV7-9	-	TRBD1	TRBJ2-6	16	TGTGCCAGCGGAAGGGGACAGAGCTCTGGGGCCAACGTCCTGACTTTC	CASGRGQSSGANVLTF
TRBV6-5	-	TRBD2	TRBJ2-7	14	TGTGCCAGCAGTTGGGGAGGGGCGCGGTACGAGCAGTACTTC	CASSWGGARYEQYF
TRBV7-7	few	-	TRBJ2-1	13	TGTGCTAGCAGCCAACAGAGGGGTAATGAGCAGTTCTTC	CASSQQRGNEQFF
TRBV7-9	-	TRBD1	TRBJ2-7	14	TGTGCCAGCAGCTTAGGACAGGGTCTCTACGAGCAGTACTTC	CASSLGQGLYEQYF
TRBV5-4	once	-	TRBJ2-3	12	TGTGCCAGCAGCAAACTAGCCGATACGCAGTATTTT	CASSKLADTQYF
TRBV19	-	-	TRBJ2-7	14	TGTGCCAGTAGTGCCCGAGGGGGAACCTACGAGCAGTACTTC	CASSARGGTYEQYF
TRBV28	-	TRBD1	TRBJ1-5	14	TGTGCCAGCAGTGCGGGGACAGGGCAACAGCCCCAGCATTTT	CASSAGTGQQPQHF
TRBV29-1	-	-	TRBJ2-6	16	TGCAGCGTTACAGCAGGCATACAAAGTCGGGCCAACGTCCTGACTTTC	CSVTAGIQSRANVLTF
TRBV7-8	-	-	TRBJ2-7	14	TGTGCCAGCAGCTTCCGGGGTTTTTCAAACGAGCAGTACTTC	CASSFRGFSNEQYF
TRBV7-2	-	-	TRBJ2-1	12	TGTGCCAGCAGCTTAGCGCCAGGGACCCAGTTCTTC	CASSLAPGTQFF
TRBV6-5	-	-	TRBJ1-2	13	TGTGCCAGCAGGGACAGAGACAACTATGGCTACACCTTC	CASRDRDNYGYTF
TRBV7-2	-	TRBD1	TRBJ2-7	14	TGTGCCAGCAGCTTCCGTACAGGGGACTACGAGCAGTACTTC	CASSFRTGDYEQYF
TRBV7-3	-	-	TRBJ2-5	14	TGTGCCAGCAGCTTATTCGGGAGTAAAGAGACCCAGTACTTC	CASSLFGSKETQYF
TRBV7-2	-	-	TRBJ2-1	14	TGTGCCAGCAGCCCTCGGACGGGCTACAATGAGCAGTTCTTC	CASSPRTGYNEQFF
TRBV4-3	-	TRBD2	TRBJ2-1	16	TGCGCCAGCAGCCCGACCGGACTAGCGGGAGGGTATGAGCAGTTCTTC	CASSPTGLAGGYEQFF
TRBV28	-	-	TRBJ2-7	14	TGTGCCAGCAGTACCCCGGGAACGGACTACGAGCAGTACTTC	CASSTPGTDYEQYF
TRBV5-1	once	-	TRBJ2-5	14	TGCGCCAGCAGCTTGGAGGGGGCTAGCGCGACCCAGTACTTC	CASSLEGASATQYF
TRBV28	-	-	TRBJ1-5	16	TGTGCCAGCTCTCCCGCCGCCATGGTAGGTAGTCAGCCCCAGCATTTT	CASSPAAMVGSQPQHF
TRBV10-3	-	TRBD2	TRBJ2-3	17	TGTGCCATTCCGACTAGCGGGAGGGTTACCTATCCAGATACGCAGTATTTT	CAIPTSGRVTYPDTQYF